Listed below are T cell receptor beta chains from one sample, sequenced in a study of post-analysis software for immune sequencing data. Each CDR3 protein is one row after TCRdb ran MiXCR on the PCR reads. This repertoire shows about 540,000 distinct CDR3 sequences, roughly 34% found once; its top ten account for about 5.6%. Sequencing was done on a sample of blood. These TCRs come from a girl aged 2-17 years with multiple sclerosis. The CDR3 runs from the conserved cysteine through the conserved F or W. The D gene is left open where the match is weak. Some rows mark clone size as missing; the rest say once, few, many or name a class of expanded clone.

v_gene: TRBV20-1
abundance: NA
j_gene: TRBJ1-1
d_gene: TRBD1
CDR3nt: TGCAGTGCTAGACAGGGGGCGGACACTGAAGCTTTCTTT
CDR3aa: CSARQGADTEAFF

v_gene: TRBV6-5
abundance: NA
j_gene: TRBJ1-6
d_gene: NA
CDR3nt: TGTGCCAGCACTCGCGGGGGGGACGATTCACCCCTCCACTTT
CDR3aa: CASTRGGDDSPLHF

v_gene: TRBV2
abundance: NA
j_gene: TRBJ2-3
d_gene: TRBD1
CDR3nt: TGTGCCAGCAGTGAATGGACAGGGATCACAGATACGCAGTATTTT
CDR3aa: CASSEWTGITDTQYF

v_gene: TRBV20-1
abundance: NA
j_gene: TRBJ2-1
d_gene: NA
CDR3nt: TGCAGTGCTAGAGATAGAGCGGCCTCAAGGCCGGAGCAGTTCTTC
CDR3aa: CSARDRAASRPEQFF

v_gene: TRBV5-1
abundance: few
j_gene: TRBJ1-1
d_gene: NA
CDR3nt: TGTGCCAGCAGCTTAGGGGCTGAAGCTTTCTTT
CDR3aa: CASSLGAEAFF

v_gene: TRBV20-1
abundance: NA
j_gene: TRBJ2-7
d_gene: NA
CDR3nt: TGCAGTGCTAGAGGGGCGTGGGAGCAGTACTTC
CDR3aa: CSARGAWEQYF

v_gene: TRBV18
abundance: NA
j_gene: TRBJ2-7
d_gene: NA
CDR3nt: TGTGCCAGCTCACCAGGGAGAGAGCAGTACTTC
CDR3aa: CASSPGREQYF

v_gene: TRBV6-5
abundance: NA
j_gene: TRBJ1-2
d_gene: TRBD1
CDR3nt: TGTGCCAGCACCCGTTGGCAGGGGGCCCCTGGCTACACCTTC
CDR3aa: CASTRWQGAPGYTF

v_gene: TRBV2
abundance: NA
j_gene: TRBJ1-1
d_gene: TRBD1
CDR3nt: TGTGCCAGCGGACGGGACAGGGGTGAAGCTTTCTTT
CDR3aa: CASGRDRGEAFF

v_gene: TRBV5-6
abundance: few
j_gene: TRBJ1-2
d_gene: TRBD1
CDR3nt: TGTGCCAGCAGCGTAAGGGACAGCTATGGCTACACCTTC
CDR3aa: CASSVRDSYGYTF

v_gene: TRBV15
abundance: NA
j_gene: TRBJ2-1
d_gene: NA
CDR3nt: TGTGCCACCAGGAGACTAGGGTCGGGCAATGAGCAGTTCTTC
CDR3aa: CATRRLGSGNEQFF

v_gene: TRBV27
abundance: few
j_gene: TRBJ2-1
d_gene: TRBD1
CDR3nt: TGTGCCAGCAGTAACGACAGGGTTAATGAGCAGTTCTTC
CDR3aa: CASSNDRVNEQFF

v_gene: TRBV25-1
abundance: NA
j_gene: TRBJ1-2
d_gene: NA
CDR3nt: TGTGCCAGCAGTTCGTTTCTGGGCTACACCTTC
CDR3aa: CASSSFLGYTF

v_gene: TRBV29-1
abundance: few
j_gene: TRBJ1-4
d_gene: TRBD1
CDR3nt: TGCAGCGCTCGACAGGGGCCAGAAAAACTGTTTTTT
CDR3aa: CSARQGPEKLFF

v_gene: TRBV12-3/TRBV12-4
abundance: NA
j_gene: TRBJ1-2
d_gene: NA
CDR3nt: TGTGCCAGCAGTTTTGGGATACAAAGGATCATGAAATATGGCTACACCTTC
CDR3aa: CASSFGIQRIMKYGYTF

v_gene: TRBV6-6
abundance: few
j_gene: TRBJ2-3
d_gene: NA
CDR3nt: TGTGCCAGCAGTTACGGGCCGACAGATACGCAGTATTTT
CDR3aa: CASSYGPTDTQYF

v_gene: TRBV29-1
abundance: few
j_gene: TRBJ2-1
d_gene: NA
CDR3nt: TGCAGCGTTGAGACGACGGTGGAGCAGTTCTTC
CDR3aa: CSVETTVEQFF

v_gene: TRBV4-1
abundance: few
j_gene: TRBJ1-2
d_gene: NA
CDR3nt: TGCGCCAGCAGCCAAGTCGGTTCTTGGGGGGAAGACTATGGCTACACCTTC
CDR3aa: CASSQVGSWGEDYGYTF

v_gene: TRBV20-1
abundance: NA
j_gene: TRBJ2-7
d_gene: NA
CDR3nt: TGCAGTGCTCACCCCGTTGGGTGGGACGAGCAGTACTTC
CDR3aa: CSAHPVGWDEQYF

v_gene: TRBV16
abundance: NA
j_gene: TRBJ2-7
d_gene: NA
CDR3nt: TGTGCCAGCAGCCAATCGTGGAGAATATTGGGCGAGCAGTACTTC
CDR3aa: CASSQSWRILGEQYF

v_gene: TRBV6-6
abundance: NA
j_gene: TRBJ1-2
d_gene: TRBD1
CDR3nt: TGTGCCAGCAGGGCATCGACAGGGTTCGACTATGGCTACACCTTC
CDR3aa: CASRASTGFDYGYTF

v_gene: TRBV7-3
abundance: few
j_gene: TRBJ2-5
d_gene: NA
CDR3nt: TGTGCCAGCAGCTTAACGGCGGGGCCCCTTGAGACCCAGTACTTC
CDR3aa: CASSLTAGPLETQYF

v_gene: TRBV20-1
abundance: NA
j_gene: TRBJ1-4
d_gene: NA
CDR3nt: TGCAGTGCTAGAGATGGAAGCCAGGGTAGGGAAAAACTGTTTTTT
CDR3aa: CSARDGSQGREKLFF

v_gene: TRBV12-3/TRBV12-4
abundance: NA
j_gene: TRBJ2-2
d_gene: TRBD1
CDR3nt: TGTGCCAGCAGTTTCCCACAGGGGGCGAACACCGGGGAGCTGTTTTTT
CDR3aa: CASSFPQGANTGELFF

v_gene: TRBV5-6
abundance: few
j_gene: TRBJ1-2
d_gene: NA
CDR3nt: TGTGCCAGCAGCCCGGCGAGCGATGGCTACACCTTC
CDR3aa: CASSPASDGYTF

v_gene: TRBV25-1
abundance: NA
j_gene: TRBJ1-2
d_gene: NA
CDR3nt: TGTGCCAGCAGCCCAGCAGGCTATTTTGGCTACACCTTC
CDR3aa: CASSPAGYFGYTF

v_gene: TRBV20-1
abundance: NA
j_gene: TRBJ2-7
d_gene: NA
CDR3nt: TGCAGTGCCAGACGGGTCGGGGACGAGCAGTACTTC
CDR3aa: CSARRVGDEQYF

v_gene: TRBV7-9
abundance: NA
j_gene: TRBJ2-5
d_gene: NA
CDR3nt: TGTGCCAGCAGCTTAGCGGCACGATACCAAGAGACCCAGTACTTC
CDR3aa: CASSLAARYQETQYF

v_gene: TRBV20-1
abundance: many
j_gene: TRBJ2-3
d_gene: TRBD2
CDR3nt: TGCAGTGCCTCGGGGGGTACAGATACGCAGTATTTT
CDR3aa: CSASGGTDTQYF

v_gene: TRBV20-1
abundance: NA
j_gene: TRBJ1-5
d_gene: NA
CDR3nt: TGCAGTGCTAGAAAGGTAGTCGAACAGCCCCAGCATTTT
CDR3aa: CSARKVVEQPQHF

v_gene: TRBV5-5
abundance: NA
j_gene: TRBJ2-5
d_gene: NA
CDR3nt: TGTGCCAGCAGCTTACGGACACGGGAGACCCAGTACTTC
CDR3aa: CASSLRTRETQYF

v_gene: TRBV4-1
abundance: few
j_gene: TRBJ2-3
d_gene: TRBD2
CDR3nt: TGCGCCAGCAGCCAATGGACTAGCGGGGGTCTGGATACGCAGTATTTT
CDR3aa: CASSQWTSGGLDTQYF